The clone carrying this TCR beta chain was detected a few times. Its antigen remains unknown. Profiling relied on immunoSEQ multiplex PCR, and the TCRdb table lists in-frame clones only, not all of them. The table lists roughly 5,400 clones, about a third of them singletons, with 8.2% in the top ten. The CDR3 sequence is 14 residues long. Between the trimmed V and J ends, which lost 0 bases and 4 bases, there was a span of 10 bases. CDR1 is SGDLS, CDR2 YYNGEE, per germline. The data originate from a study of T cells in localized non-small cell lung cancer. The study's findings and limits: The greatest T cell clonality was found in uninvolved adjacent lung (higher than in tumor). Appearances in adjacent lung were noted for a median about 60 of the top 100 tumor clones. Greater T cell density in blood accompanied longer overall survival.

The sequence came from a male donor aged 60 or over with stage I squamous cell lung carcinoma. V gene TRBV9 combines with J gene TRBJ2-5, with D unclear. The specimen was lung tumor tissue, collected before any cancer treatment. For the CDR3, the DNA is TGTGCCAGCAGCGTAGCCAGCACACGAGAGACCCAGTACTTC. Amino acid sequence: CASSVASTRETQYF. The full variable domain, in which reference TRBV9 and TRBJ2-5 provide the parts outside the CDR3, is DSGVTQTPKHLITATGQRVTLRCSPRSGDLSVYWYQQSLDQGLQFLIQYYNGEERAKGNILERFSAQQFPDLHSELNLSSLELGDSALYFCASSVASTRETQYFGPGTRLLVL.